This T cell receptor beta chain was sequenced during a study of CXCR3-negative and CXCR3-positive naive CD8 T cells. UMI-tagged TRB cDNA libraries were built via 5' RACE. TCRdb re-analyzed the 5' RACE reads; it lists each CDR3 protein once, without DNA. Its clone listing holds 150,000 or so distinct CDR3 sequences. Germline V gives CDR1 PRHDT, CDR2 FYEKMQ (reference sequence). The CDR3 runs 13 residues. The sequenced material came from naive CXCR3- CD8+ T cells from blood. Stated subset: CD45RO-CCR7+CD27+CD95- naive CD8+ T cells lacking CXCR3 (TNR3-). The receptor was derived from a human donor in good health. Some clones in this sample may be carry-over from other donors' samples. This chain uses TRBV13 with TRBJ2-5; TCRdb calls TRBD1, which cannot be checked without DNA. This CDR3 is CASSLGRGETQYF.